The clone carrying this T cell receptor beta chain was detected only a few times. Its antigen is unidentified. CDR3 length: 15 amino acids. The V and J ends lost 3 bases and 5 bases, in that order; junction bases with no gene match: 7. The germline V gene encodes CDR1 DFQATT and CDR2 SNEGSKA (reference sequence). Findings and caveats of the study: Tumor memory CD4+ T cell TCR gene usage clustered with blood and lymph node memory CD4+ cells and lymph node naive CD4+ cells.

Cells sorted as Tregs were CD4+, CD25+ and CD127-/low. TCRdb recomputed calls from the 5' RACE reads with MiXCR, one row per CDR3 protein. The table has around 30,000 distinct CDR3 sequences, roughly a quarter seen once; the top ten hold 2% to 2.5%. Input material: tumor-infiltrating Tregs sorted from the breast tumor. The source is a female donor with breast cancer. The chain uses TRBV20-1 and TRBJ2-2; 9 bases match TRBD2. The CDR3 protein is CSASRLAGYTGELFF. CDR3 bases: TGCAGTGCTAGTCGGCTAGCGGGATATACCGGGGAGCTGTTTTTT.